The source of this T cell receptor beta chain is a study of OX40 agonist ivuxolimab in advanced cancers. Using immunoSEQ multiplex PCR, the repertoire was profiled, and TCRdb retains in-frame clones only, with some absent. The data hold 73,000 or so clones, with more than 75% observed a single time. This CDR3 region has 18 residues. CDR1 and CDR2 from the germline V gene are SGHRS and YFSETQ. V dropped 4 bases and J dropped 3; count of bases not matched to a gene: 17. The sample consisted of CD4+ or CD8+ T cells sorted from blood, taken in a trial of the OX40 agonist ivuxolimab. This TCR was sampled from an adult with an advanced solid tumor such as melanoma, head and neck, liver or kidney cancer. The chain joins TRBV5-1 to TRBJ2-7; 9 bases align to TRBD2. The CDR3: CASSPKTTVAGVDYEQYF. Here the CDR3 DNA reads TGCGCCAGCAGCCCAAAGACCACCGTAGCGGGAGTGGACTACGAGCAGTACTTC.